These T cell receptor beta chains were read from a single sample in a study of cytomegalovirus exposure and HLA in healthy donors. The data were produced by immunoSEQ multiplex PCR, yet TCRdb's version contains in-frame clones alone and is incomplete. Here the sample spans 190,000 or so clones, 79% being singletons. The specimen sequenced was PBMCs. These receptors were obtained from a girl aged 5 to 17 in good health and CMV-seropositive. Both conserved end residues are part of each CDR3. Fields, in order: J gene, clone size, V gene, D gene, CDR3 DNA, CDR3 protein. D genes are given only for firm matches. Part of the rows lack a size; the others show once, few, many or a class for expanded clones.

>TRBJ1-4|.|TRBV19|.
TGTGCCAGTAGTAGGTGGATGGAGCCAACTAATGAAAAACTGTTTTTT
CASSRWMEPTNEKLFF
>TRBJ2-5|once|TRBV6-1|TRBD2
TGTGCCAGCCTCCTAGGCGGGGGGGCCGGAGAGACCCAGTACTTC
CASLLGGGAGETQYF
>TRBJ1-3|.|TRBV19|.
TGTGCCAGTAACCAGGGGACTGGAAACACCATATATTTT
CASNQGTGNTIYF
>TRBJ1-4|once|TRBV9|.
TGTGCCAGCAGCGTAGCTGGAGGGATTAATGAAAAACTGTTTTTT
CASSVAGGINEKLFF
>TRBJ2-1|.|TRBV4-1|TRBD1
TGCGCCAGCAGCCAAGAGGGGGGGACAGGGTTCGGCGGGAACAATGAGCAGTTCTTC
CASSQEGGTGFGGNNEQFF
>TRBJ2-1|once|TRBV5-4|.
TGTGCCAGCAGCTTGGCGGGGGTTTACTACAATGAGCAGTTCTTC
CASSLAGVYYNEQFF
>TRBJ1-5|.|TRBV7-8|.
TGTGCCAGCAGCTTAGAGAGCCTCAATCAGCCCCAGCATTTT
CASSLESLNQPQHF
>TRBJ2-2|.|TRBV7-9|.
TGTGCCAGCAGCTTAGCGGACAGGAGGGTGTTTTTT
CASSLADRRVFF
>TRBJ2-5|.|TRBV19|TRBD2
TGTGCCAGTAGTAAGCGACTAGCCAACCTGTGGGGCGGAGACGGCCAGTACTTC
CASSKRLANLWGGDGQYF
>TRBJ2-1|few|TRBV7-8|.
TGTGCCAGCAGCTTACGCTCCGGTACCTACAATGAGCAGTTCTTC
CASSLRSGTYNEQFF
>TRBJ2-4|once|TRBV5-5|.
TGTGCCAGCAGCTGGGTGGGACTGGGCAAAAACATTCAGTACTTC
CASSWVGLGKNIQYF
>TRBJ1-3|.|TRBV6-1|.
TGTGCCAGCAGGGCGACAGCCTCTGGAAACACCATATATTTT
CASRATASGNTIYF
>TRBJ2-2|.|TRBV10-3|TRBD2
TGTGCCATCAGTACAAGTAGCGGGGGCCCTAACACCGGGGAGCTGTTTTTT
CAISTSSGGPNTGELFF
>TRBJ1-2|.|TRBV19|.
TGTGCCAGTAGTATGGCGACACCGTCAGGGTGGGTCTATGGCTACACCTTC
CASSMATPSGWVYGYTF
>TRBJ2-7|.|TRBV18|TRBD1
TGTGCCAGCTCACCAGGGGCAGGGGGATACGAGCAGTACTTC
CASSPGAGGYEQYF
>TRBJ2-7|.|TRBV2|.
TGTGCCAGCGGTAGGACAGAGGGCTACGAGCAGTACTTC
CASGRTEGYEQYF
>TRBJ2-3|.|TRBV5-1|.
TGCGCCAGCAGCTTCCGGGGGGCAAGCACAGATACGCAGTATTTT
CASSFRGASTDTQYF
>TRBJ2-1|.|TRBV19|TRBD2
TGTGCCAGTAGTTCGGGGGGGGGTACTGAGCAGTTCTTC
CASSSGGGTEQFF
>TRBJ2-3|few|TRBV14|TRBD2
TGTGCCAGCAGCCAGACAGGACTAGCTGTTTTCACAGATACGCAGTATTTT
CASSQTGLAVFTDTQYF
>TRBJ2-1|.|TRBV6-1|TRBD2
TGTGCCAGCAGTGAAGCCTGGAGCGGGGGATACAATGAGCAGTTCTTC
CASSEAWSGGYNEQFF
>TRBJ1-1|few|TRBV9|TRBD1
TGTGCCAGCAGCCCACCGGGACAGGGGGCTTCCGAAGCTTTCTTT
CASSPPGQGASEAFF
>TRBJ2-1|once|TRBV10-1|.
TGCGCCAGCAGTGAGTCGACGGGGTTGGGTGAGCAGTTCTTC
CASSESTGLGEQFF
>TRBJ2-1|.|TRBV11-3|.
TGTGCCAGCAGCTTAGATTGGCATGAGCAGTTCTTC
CASSLDWHEQFF
>TRBJ2-7|once|TRBV6-1|.
TGTGCCAGCAGTGACCTGGCCCGGAGCTCCTACGAGCAGTACTTC
CASSDLARSSYEQYF
>TRBJ2-3|.|TRBV4-2|TRBD2
TGTGCCAGCAGCCAAGAAGCCAGCGGGGGGGGATCGGATACGCAGTATTTT
CASSQEASGGGSDTQYF
>TRBJ2-5|.|TRBV7-2|TRBD1
TGTGCCAGCAGTACAAGACAGGGGGTTGGGGAGACCCAGTACTTC
CASSTRQGVGETQYF
>TRBJ2-7|.|TRBV5-5|.
TGTGCCAGCAGCCCACAGGGTTACGAGCAGTACTTC
CASSPQGYEQYF
>TRBJ2-1|.|TRBV27|.
TGTGCCAGCAGTTTGGGGGGTAGATACAATGAGCAGTTCTTC
CASSLGGRYNEQFF
>TRBJ1-4|.|TRBV10-3|.
TGTGCCATCGGTGACAAAGAAAAACTGTTTTTT
CAIGDKEKLFF
>TRBJ2-3|.|TRBV5-5|.
TGTGCCAGCAGCCTTCAGTCGGATACGCAGTATTTT
CASSLQSDTQYF
>TRBJ2-1|.|TRBV7-2|TRBD2
TGTGCCAGCAGCTCTCAAGCGGGGGGCAACTACAATGAGCAGTTCTTC
CASSSQAGGNYNEQFF
>TRBJ2-5|.|TRBV7-9|TRBD2
TGTTCCAGCATAATCTGGACTAGCGGGCCCCAAGAGACCCAGTACTTC
CSSIIWTSGPQETQYF
>TRBJ2-5|.|TRBV6-1|.
TGTGCCAGCTCGGCACAGAGACAAGAGACCCAGTACTTC
CASSAQRQETQYF
>TRBJ1-2|.|TRBV6-1|.
TGTGCCAGCAGTCCTTCACTTGGGGGCCCCTATGGCTACACCTTC
CASSPSLGGPYGYTF
>TRBJ2-7|.|TRBV11-3|.
TGTGCCAGCAGCAAATACTCGGGAACAGACGAGCAGTACTTC
CASSKYSGTDEQYF
>TRBJ1-1|.|TRBV6-1|TRBD1
TGTGCCAGCAGGGGGGACAGGGTATCGAGGGCTTTCTTT
CASRGDRVSRAFF
>TRBJ1-1|.|TRBV6-5|.
TGTGCCAGCAGTTACTCGCGGGCGAACACTGAAGCTTTCTTT
CASSYSRANTEAFF
>TRBJ1-6|.|TRBV11-3|.
TGTGCCAGCAGCTTAGTCGGTAGTAGTTCACCCCTCCACTTT
CASSLVGSSSPLHF
>TRBJ2-3|.|TRBV9|.
TGTGCCAGCAGCGTAGCCCCCTGGGGGGGCCCCCAGTATTTT
CASSVAPWGGPQYF
>TRBJ1-1|.|TRBV6-5|.
TGTGCCAGCAGGAGTGATTTGGGAGGGTATACTGAAGCTTTCTTT
CASRSDLGGYTEAFF
>TRBJ1-2|.|TRBV7-2|.
TGTGCCAGCAGCTTTGACAGAAACTATGGCTACACCTTC
CASSFDRNYGYTF
>TRBJ2-3|.|TRBV15|TRBD1
TGTGCCACCAGCAGTTCCTTCGACAGGGTGTCAGATACGCAGTATTTT
CATSSSFDRVSDTQYF
>TRBJ2-6|few|TRBV5-4|.
TGTGCCAGCAGCGATACCGGGAACTCTGGGGCCAACGTCCTGACTTTC
CASSDTGNSGANVLTF
>TRBJ1-1|.|TRBV5-6|.
TGTGCCAGCAGCCCTCTTAAGGGGCGGCAGAACACTGAAGCTTTCTTT
CASSPLKGRQNTEAFF
>TRBJ2-7|.|TRBV6-5|.
TGTGCCAGCAGGATTCTTAGGGGTGCCGACGAGCAGTACTTC
CASRILRGADEQYF
>TRBJ2-7|.|TRBV6-5|TRBD2
TGTGCCAGCACCCCGGGAGGGGGATACGAGCAGTACTTC
CASTPGGGYEQYF
>TRBJ2-3|.|TRBV19|TRBD2
TGTGCCAGCAAACTGGGCCCTAGCGGGGGAGATACGCAGTATTTT
CASKLGPSGGDTQYF
>TRBJ1-4|.|TRBV5-5|.
TGTGCCAGCAGCTGGACACCGGGAGCAACTAATGAAAAACTGTTTTTT
CASSWTPGATNEKLFF
>TRBJ1-3|.|TRBV25-1|.
TGTGCCAGCAGTGGTCCGGGGGGCGGAAACACCATATATTTT
CASSGPGGGNTIYF
>TRBJ2-7|.|TRBV11-3|TRBD1
TGTGCCAGCAGCTTAAGACAGGGCTACGAGCAGTACTTC
CASSLRQGYEQYF
>TRBJ1-2|.|TRBV4-1|.
TGCGCCAGCAGCCCTAGTGCAGGGGTTAACTATGGCTACACCTTC
CASSPSAGVNYGYTF
>TRBJ1-4|.|TRBV28|.
TGTGCCACCCGGCGGGCCGCAACTAATGAAAAACTGTTTTTT
CATRRAATNEKLFF